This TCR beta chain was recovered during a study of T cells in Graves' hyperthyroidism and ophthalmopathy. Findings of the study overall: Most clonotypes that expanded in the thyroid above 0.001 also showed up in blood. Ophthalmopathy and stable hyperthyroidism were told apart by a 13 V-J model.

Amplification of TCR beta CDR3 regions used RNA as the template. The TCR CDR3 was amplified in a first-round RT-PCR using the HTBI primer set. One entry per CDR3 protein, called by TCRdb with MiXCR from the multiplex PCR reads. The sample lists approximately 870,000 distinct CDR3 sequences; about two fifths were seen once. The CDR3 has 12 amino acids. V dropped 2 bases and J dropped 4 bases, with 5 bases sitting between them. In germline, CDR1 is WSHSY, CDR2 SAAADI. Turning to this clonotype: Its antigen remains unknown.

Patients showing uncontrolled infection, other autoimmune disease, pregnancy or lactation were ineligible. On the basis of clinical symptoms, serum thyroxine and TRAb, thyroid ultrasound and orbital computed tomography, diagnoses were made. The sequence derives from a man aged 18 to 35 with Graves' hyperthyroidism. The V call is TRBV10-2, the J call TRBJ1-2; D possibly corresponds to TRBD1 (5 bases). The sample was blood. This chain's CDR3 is CASSEGAYGYTF. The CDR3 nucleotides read TGCGCCAGCAGTGAGGGGGCCTATGGCTACACCTTC.